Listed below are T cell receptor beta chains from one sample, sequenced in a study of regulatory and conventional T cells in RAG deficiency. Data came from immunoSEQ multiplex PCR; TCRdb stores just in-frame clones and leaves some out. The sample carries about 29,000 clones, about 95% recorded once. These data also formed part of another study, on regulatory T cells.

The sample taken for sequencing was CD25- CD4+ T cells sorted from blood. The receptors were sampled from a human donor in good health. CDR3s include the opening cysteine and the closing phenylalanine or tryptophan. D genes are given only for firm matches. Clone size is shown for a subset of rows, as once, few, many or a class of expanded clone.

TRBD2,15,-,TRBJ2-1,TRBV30,CAWSVGGGSYNEQFF,TGTGCCTGGAGTGTTGGCGGGGGGTCCTACAATGAGCAGTTCTTC
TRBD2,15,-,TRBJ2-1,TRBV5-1,CASSELADRYNEQFF,TGCGCCAGCAGCGAACTAGCGGATAGGTACAATGAGCAGTTCTTC
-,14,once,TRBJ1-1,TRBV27,CASSLMGGRTEAFF,TGTGCCAGCAGTTTAATGGGGGGGCGGACTGAAGCTTTCTTT
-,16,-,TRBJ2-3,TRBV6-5,CASSSVLRVGTDTQYF,TGTGCCAGCAGTTCCGTTCTCAGGGTAGGGACAGATACGCAGTATTTT
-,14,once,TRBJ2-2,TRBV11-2,CASSLARNTGELFF,TGTGCCAGCAGCTTAGCGCGGAACACCGGGGAGCTGTTTTTT
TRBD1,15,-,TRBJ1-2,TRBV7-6,CASSLEAGGYYGYTF,TGTGCCAGCAGCTTAGAGGCAGGGGGCTACTATGGCTACACCTTC
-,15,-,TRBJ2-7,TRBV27,CASSLWLDTSYEQYF,TGTGCCAGCAGTTTATGGTTGGACACCTCCTACGAGCAGTACTTC
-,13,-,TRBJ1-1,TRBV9,CASSALMNTEAFF,TGTGCCAGCAGCGCCCTTATGAACACTGAAGCTTTCTTT
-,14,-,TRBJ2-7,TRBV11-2,CASSLTPGVHGQYF,TGTGCCAGCAGCTTGACACCGGGAGTGCACGGGCAGTACTTC
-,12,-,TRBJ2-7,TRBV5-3,CATLRPAYEQYF,TGTGCCACTTTGAGGCCGGCCTACGAGCAGTACTTC
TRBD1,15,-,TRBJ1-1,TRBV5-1,CASSFGQGWLTEAFF,TGCGCCAGCAGCTTCGGACAGGGCTGGCTCACTGAAGCTTTCTTT
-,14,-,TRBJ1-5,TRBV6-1,CASKLQGSVQPQHF,TGTGCCAGCAAACTCCAGGGGTCCGTTCAGCCCCAGCATTTT
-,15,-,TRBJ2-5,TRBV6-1,CASSDGAGIMKTQYF,TGTGCCAGCAGTGATGGGGCAGGGATAATGAAGACCCAGTACTTC
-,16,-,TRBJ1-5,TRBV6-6,CASSYAPGQGNQPQHF,TGTGCCAGCAGTTACGCCCCCGGCCAGGGTAATCAGCCCCAGCATTTT
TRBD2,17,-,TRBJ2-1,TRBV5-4,CASSLYWGASGTDEQFF,TGTGCCAGCAGCTTGTATTGGGGGGCTAGCGGGACGGATGAGCAGTTCTTC
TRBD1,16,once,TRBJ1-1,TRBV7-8,CASSPRQGARGTEAFF,TGTGCCAGCAGCCCACGACAGGGGGCGCGCGGCACTGAAGCTTTCTTT
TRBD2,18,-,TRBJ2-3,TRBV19,CASSGAPGLAGSADTQYF,TGTGCCAGTAGTGGGGCGCCGGGACTAGCGGGGTCGGCAGATACGCAGTATTTT
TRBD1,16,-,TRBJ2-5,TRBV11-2,CASSLGQGPSQETQYF,TGTGCCAGCAGCTTGGGACAGGGCCCTTCCCAAGAGACCCAGTACTTC
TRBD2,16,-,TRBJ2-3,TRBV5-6,CASSRGLAGSTDTQYF,TGTGCCAGCAGCCGGGGACTAGCGGGTAGCACAGATACGCAGTATTTT
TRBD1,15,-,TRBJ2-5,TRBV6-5,CASSGPDRGFGTQYF,TGTGCCAGCAGTGGACCGGACAGGGGCTTTGGGACCCAGTACTTC
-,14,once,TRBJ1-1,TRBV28,CASSLGGSITEAFF,TGTGCCAGCAGTTTGGGGGGATCGATTACTGAAGCTTTCTTT
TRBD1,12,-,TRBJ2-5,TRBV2,CARGQHQETQYF,TGTGCCAGGGGACAGCACCAAGAGACCCAGTACTTC
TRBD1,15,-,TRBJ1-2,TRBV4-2,CASSQETGENYGYTF,TGTGCCAGCAGCCAAGAAACAGGGGAGAACTATGGCTACACCTTC
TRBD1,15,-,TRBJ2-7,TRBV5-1,CASSSLGQGGYEQYF,TGCGCCAGCAGCTCCCTGGGACAGGGAGGCTACGAGCAGTACTTC
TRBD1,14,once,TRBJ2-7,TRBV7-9,CASSLEGTGYEQYF,TGTGCCAGCAGCTTAGAAGGGACAGGGTACGAGCAGTACTTC
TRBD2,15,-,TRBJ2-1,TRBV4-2,CASSQASGGRDEQFF,TGTGCCAGCAGCCAAGCTAGCGGGGGGAGAGATGAGCAGTTCTTC